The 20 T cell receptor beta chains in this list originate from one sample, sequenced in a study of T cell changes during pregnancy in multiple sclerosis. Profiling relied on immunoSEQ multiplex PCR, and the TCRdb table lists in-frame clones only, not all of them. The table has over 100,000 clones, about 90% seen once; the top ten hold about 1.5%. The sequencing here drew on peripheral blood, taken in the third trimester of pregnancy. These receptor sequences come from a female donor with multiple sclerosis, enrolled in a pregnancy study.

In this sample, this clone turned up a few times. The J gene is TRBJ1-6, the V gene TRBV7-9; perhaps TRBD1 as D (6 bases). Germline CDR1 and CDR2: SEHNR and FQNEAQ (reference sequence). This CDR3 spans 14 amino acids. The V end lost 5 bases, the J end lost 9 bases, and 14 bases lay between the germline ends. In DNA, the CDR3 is TGTGCCAGCAGCCCACAGGGATTTGGTTCACCCCTCCACTTT. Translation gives CASSPQGFGSPLHF.

The CDR3 loop reads CASSVRSSVDTGELFF. The CDR3 DNA reads TGTGCCAGCAGCGTAAGGTCTAGCGTTGACACCGGGGAGCTGTTTTTT. The chain combines TRBV9 with TRBJ2-2; TRBD2 might be the D (6 bases). The V and J ends lost 1 base and 3 bases respectively, with 13 bases between them. Germline V gives CDR1 SGDLS, CDR2 YYNGEE. This CDR3 comprises 16 residues.

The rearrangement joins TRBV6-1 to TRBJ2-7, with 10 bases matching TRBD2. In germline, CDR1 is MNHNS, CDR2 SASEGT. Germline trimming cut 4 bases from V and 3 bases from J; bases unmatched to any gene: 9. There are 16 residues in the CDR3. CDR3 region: CASSALAGNLGYEQYF. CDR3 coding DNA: TGTGCCAGCAGTGCACTAGCGGGGAACTTAGGCTACGAGCAGTACTTC.

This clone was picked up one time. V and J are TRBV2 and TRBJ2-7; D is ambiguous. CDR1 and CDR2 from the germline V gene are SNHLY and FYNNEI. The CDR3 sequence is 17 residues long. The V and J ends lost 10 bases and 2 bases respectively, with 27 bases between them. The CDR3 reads CATAGLSAGTVTYEQYF. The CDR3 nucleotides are TGTGCCACGGCTGGTCTCAGTGCTGGAACAGTTACCTACGAGCAGTACTTC.

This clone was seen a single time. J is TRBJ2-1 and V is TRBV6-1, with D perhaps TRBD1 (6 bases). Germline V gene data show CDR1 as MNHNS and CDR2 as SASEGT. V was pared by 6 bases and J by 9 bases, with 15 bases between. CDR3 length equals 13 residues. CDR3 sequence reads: CASRSMGAGEQFF. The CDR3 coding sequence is TGTGCCAGCAGATCCATGGGGGCAGGTGAGCAGTTCTTC.

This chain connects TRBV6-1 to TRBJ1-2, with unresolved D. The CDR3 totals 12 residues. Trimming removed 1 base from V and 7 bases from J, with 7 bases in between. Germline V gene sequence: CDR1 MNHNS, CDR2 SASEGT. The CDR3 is CASSEDRGGYTF. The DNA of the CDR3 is TGTGCCAGCAGTGAAGATCGGGGTGGCTACACCTTC.

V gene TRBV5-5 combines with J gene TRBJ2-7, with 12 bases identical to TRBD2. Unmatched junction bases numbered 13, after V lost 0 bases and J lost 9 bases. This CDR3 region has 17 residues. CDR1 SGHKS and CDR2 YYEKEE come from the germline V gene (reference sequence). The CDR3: CASSLGGFRTSGTSQYF. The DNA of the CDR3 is TGTGCCAGCAGCTTGGGCGGGTTCCGGACTAGCGGGACGTCGCAGTACTTC.

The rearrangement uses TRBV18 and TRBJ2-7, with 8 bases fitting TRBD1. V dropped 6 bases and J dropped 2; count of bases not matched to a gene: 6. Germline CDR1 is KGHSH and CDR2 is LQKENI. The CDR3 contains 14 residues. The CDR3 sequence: CASSKGQAPYEQYF. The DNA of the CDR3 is TGTGCCAGCTCTAAGGGACAGGCACCCTACGAGCAGTACTTC.

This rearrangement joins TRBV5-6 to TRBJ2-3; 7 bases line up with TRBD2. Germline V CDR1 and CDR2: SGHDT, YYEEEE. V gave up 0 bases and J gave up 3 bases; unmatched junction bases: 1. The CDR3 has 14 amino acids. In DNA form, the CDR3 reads TGTGCCAGCAGCTTGGGAGCGGGGACAGATACGCAGTATTTT. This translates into CASSLGAGTDTQYF.

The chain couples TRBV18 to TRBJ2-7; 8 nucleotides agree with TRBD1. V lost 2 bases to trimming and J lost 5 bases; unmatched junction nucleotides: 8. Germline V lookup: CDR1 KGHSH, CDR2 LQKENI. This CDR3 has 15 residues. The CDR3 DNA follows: TGTGCCAGCTCACCAGTATGGCAGGGGGCTAACGAGCAGTACTTC. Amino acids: CASSPVWQGANEQYF. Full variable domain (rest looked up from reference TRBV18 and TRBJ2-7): NAGVMQNPRHLVRRRGQEARLRCSPMKGHSHVYWYRQLPEEGLKFMVYLQKENIIDESGMPKERFSAEFPKEGPSILRIQQVVRGDSAAYFCASSPVWQGANEQYFGPGTRLTVT.

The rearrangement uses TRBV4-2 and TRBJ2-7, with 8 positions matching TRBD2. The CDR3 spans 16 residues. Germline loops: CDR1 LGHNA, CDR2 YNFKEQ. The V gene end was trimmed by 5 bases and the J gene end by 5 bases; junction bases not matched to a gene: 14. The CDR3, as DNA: TGTGCCAGCAGCAGCCAGTGGGCGACTAGCGATCACGAGCAGTACTTC. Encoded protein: CASSSQWATSDHEQYF.

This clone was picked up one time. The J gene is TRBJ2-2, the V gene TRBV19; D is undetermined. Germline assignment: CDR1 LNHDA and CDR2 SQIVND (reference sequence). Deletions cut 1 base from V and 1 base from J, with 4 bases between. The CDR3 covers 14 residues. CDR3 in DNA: TGTGCCAGTAGTATAGGACAGAACACCGGGGAGCTGTTTTTT. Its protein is CASSIGQNTGELFF.

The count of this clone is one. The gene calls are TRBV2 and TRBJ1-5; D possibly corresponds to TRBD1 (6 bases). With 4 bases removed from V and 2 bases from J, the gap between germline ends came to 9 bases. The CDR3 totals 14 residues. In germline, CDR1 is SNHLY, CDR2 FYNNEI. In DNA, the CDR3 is TGTGCCAGCAGTGCGTCAGGGGGCAATCAGCCCCAGCATTTT. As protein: CASSASGGNQPQHF.

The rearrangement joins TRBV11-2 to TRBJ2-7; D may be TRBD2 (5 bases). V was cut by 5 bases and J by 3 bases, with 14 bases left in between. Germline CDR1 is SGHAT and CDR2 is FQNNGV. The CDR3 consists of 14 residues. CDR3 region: CASSPSGIYYEQYF. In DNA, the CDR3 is TGTGCCAGCAGCCCCTCCGGGATTTACTACGAGCAGTACTTC.

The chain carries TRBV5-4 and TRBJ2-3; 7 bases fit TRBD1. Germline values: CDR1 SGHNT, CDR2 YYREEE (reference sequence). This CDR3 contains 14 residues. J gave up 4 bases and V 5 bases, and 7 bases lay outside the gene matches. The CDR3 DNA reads TGTGCCAGCAGACCAGACAGGGTACCAGATACGCAGTATTTT. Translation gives CASRPDRVPDTQYF.

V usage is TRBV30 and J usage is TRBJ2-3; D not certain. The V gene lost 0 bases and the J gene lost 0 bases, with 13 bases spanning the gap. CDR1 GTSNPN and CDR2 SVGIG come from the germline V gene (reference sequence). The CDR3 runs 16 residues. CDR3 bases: TGTGCCTGGAGTGTACAGTCCCCGGCTAGCACAGATACGCAGTATTTT. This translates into CAWSVQSPASTDTQYF.

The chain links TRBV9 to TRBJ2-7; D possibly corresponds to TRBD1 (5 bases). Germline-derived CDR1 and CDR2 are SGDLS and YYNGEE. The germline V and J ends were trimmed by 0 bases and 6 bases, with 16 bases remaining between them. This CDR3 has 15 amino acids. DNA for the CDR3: TGTGCCAGCAGCGTAGAAGGCCAGGGATCACGCGAGCAGTACTTC. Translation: CASSVEGQGSREQYF.

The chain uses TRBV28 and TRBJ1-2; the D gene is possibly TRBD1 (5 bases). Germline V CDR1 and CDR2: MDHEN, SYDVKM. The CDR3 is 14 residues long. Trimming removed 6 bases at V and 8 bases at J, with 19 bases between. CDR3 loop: CASSRGQDLTGYTF. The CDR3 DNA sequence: TGTGCCAGCAGCCGTGGACAAGACCTCACCGGCTACACCTTC.

The CDR3, as DNA: TGTGCCAGCAGTGGGGACACTAAGACCGGGGAGCTGTTTTTT. Its translation: CASSGDTKTGELFF. This chain uses TRBV2 with TRBJ2-2; weak D call: TRBD1 (6 bases). CDR1 and CDR2 (germline): SNHLY, FYNNEI. CDR3 length equals 14 residues. Between the trimmed V and J ends, which lost 4 bases and 5 bases, there was a span of 11 bases.

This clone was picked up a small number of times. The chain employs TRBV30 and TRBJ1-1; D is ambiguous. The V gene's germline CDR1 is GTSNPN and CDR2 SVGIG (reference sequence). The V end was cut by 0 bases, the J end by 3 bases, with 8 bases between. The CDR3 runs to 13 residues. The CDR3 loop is CAWSVRRDTEAFF. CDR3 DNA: TGTGCCTGGAGTGTACGTCGGGACACTGAAGCTTTCTTT.